A selection of T cell receptor beta chains follows, all from one sample in a study of blood T cell repertoires in COVID-19. Method: immunoSEQ multiplex PCR; TCRdb's copy keeps in-frame clones and lacks some. The data hold more than 250,000 clones, with more than 80% observed a single time. Sequencing input: peripheral blood. Every receptor here comes from a woman between 45 and 65 years old with COVID-19, enrolled during active disease. CDR3s include the opening cysteine and the closing phenylalanine or tryptophan.

j_gene	len	v_gene	CDR3aa
TRBJ1-2	13	TRBV5-1	CASSLDRWYGYTF
TRBJ1-3	13	TRBV29-1	CSVVGGSGNTIYF
TRBJ2-1	16	TRBV11-2	CASSLGLAGVHNEQFF
TRBJ2-2	20	TRBV7-3	CASSLRLPFPGQANTGELFF
TRBJ1-2	13	TRBV6-6	CASSYSENYGYTF
TRBJ2-3	14	TRBV7-2	CASSLMTSTDTQYF
TRBJ1-5	16	TRBV19	CASRTSRDRTNQPQHF
TRBJ2-1	12	TRBV5-1	CASGRGPHEQFF
TRBJ1-3	14	TRBV7-9	CASSEGQTRDTIYF
TRBJ2-1	11	TRBV11-2	CASSLERWQFF
TRBJ1-5	14	TRBV3-1/TRBV3-2	CASSLGTGVQPQHF
TRBJ2-7	17	TRBV24-1	CATSDPTTSGTSYEQYF
TRBJ1-6	12	TRBV12-3/TRBV12-4	CASSHRNSPLHF
TRBJ1-1	14	TRBV18	CASSPEQINTEAFF
TRBJ2-3	15	TRBV15	CATRHLAEPTDTQYF
TRBJ2-7	13	TRBV12-3/TRBV12-4	CASRTGFSYEQYF
TRBJ2-1	20	TRBV24-1	CATSDLKRLAGGPTYNEQFF
TRBJ2-2	15	TRBV19	CASSIVDLGTGELFF
TRBJ2-3	16	TRBV6-1	CASSDRQGWSTDTQYF
TRBJ2-3	15	TRBV2	CASSESSGSTDTQYF
TRBJ1-6	16	TRBV5-5	CASSLDYTRGNSPLHF
TRBJ1-1	12	TRBV12-3/TRBV12-4	CATTWGDTEAFF
TRBJ2-3	15	TRBV18	CASSRDREGTDTQYF
TRBJ2-5	15	TRBV11-2	CASGHGTRERETQYF
TRBJ1-1	16	TRBV2	CASSERRPPANTEAFF
TRBJ2-1	15	TRBV7-2	CASSSGGNSYNEQFF
TRBJ2-2	15	TRBV9	CASSVLGQNTGELFF
TRBJ2-5	16	TRBV5-6	CASSLPRGDAARTQYF
TRBJ1-5	14	TRBV2	CASSGQGDAQPQHF
TRBJ2-5	15	TRBV5-1	CASSFGGTSRETQYF
TRBJ2-3	14	TRBV5-1	CASSGRGQEDTQYF
TRBJ2-3	13	TRBV6-1	CASSERGTDTQYF
TRBJ2-2	14	TRBV27	CASSLIRGTGELFF
TRBJ1-1	17	TRBV18	CASSTSRTGDKNTEAFF
TRBJ2-7	14	TRBV24-1	CATSDQDSSYEQYF
TRBJ1-1	11	TRBV5-4	CASSSYTEAFF
TRBJ2-3	15	TRBV29-1	CSVGPRTGNTDTQYF
TRBJ1-2	15	TRBV6-1	CASSERQGASYGYTF
TRBJ1-2	15	TRBV15	CATSRDLGTGDGYTF
TRBJ2-7	18	TRBV6-1	CASSEFLLGTIFSYEQYF
TRBJ2-1	19	TRBV11-3	CASSFSVLLAGRDSDEQFF
TRBJ1-1	15	TRBV19	CASSIRDRVITEAFF
TRBJ2-5	11	TRBV5-4	CASSLEETQYF
TRBJ1-2	14	TRBV9	CASSVNRVDYGYTF
TRBJ1-5	15	TRBV5-6	CATQTELGSNQPQHF
TRBJ1-2	15	TRBV18	CASSLGTGKFYGYTF
TRBJ2-7	15	TRBV7-8	CASSVRTSGSYEQYF
TRBJ2-1	17	TRBV20-1	CSASPPGGSRSYNEQFF
TRBJ2-4	14	TRBV7-9	CASSRVEVKNIQYF
TRBJ1-1	14	TRBV7-9	CASSPLRGGTEAFF